The 10 T cell receptor beta chains listed next were all sequenced from one sample in a study of shared clonotypes between healthy human individuals (TCRdb year 2020). The library came from the immunoSEQ multiplex PCR assay. TCRdb mirrors the immuneACCESS table, restricted to in-frame sequences. Some clones are absent from its copies; in checked studies, under half trace to an unresolved V gene, and the reason for the others is unknown. The sample table records roughly 650,000 clones; almost 97% of these occur just once. In total, the top ten clones hold around 0.06% of the sample. What was sequenced was naive CD4+ T cells sorted from blood. The cell subset or site label on this specimen signifies: CD45RA+ positively selected. Receptors were obtained from a woman younger than 45 in good health.

The chain is built from TRBV5-1 and TRBJ2-5; D is ambiguous. Trimming took off 2 bases at V and 4 bases at J, with 9 bases between the two ends. The CDR3 consists of 13 residues. Germline CDR1 SGHRS, CDR2 YFSETQ. The CDR3 bases are TGCGCCAGCAGCTTAGACCCCTTAGAGACCCAGTACTTC. It translates to CASSLDPLETQYF.

The chain joins TRBV4-1 to TRBJ1-1; D is undetermined. Germline lookup yields CDR1 MGHRA and CDR2 YSYEKL. The CDR3 totals 18 residues. V lost 0 bases to trimming and J lost 1 base, with 18 bases between them. CDR3 sequence (DNA): TGCGCCAGCAGCCAAGATCGGAGTAGGACTCTCAAGAACACTGAAGCTTTCTTT. This gives the protein CASSQDRSRTLKNTEAFF.

The chain carries TRBV27 and TRBJ2-2; D is perhaps TRBD1 (5 bases). This CDR3 is 14 amino acids long. Germline CDR1 is MNHEY and CDR2 is SMNVEV (reference sequence). Between the trimmed V and J ends, which lost 6 bases and 4 bases, there was a span of 12 bases. Here the CDR3 DNA reads TGTGCCAGCAGAGCCCTACAGGTCACCGGGGAGCTGTTTTTT. It translates to CASRALQVTGELFF.

The J gene is TRBJ1-1, the V gene TRBV5-1; 8 bases map to TRBD1. Germline V lookup: CDR1 SGHRS, CDR2 YFSETQ. V shed 2 bases and J 1 base; nucleotides not matched to a gene: 7. The length of the CDR3 is 16 residues. This chain's CDR3 is CASSLKPGTGNTEAFF. Written as DNA, the CDR3 is TGCGCCAGCAGCTTAAAACCCGGGACAGGGAACACTGAAGCTTTCTTT.

The rearrangement uses TRBV4-2 and TRBJ2-1; TRBD2 might be the D (6 bases). The CDR3 consists of 18 residues. From germline, CDR1 is LGHNA and CDR2 YNFKEQ. Trimming pared 1 base from V and 1 base from J, leaving 17 bases between. In DNA form, the CDR3 reads TGTGCCAGCAGCCAAGCAGCACGGGAGAGGGGTTCCTACAATGAGCAGTTCTTC. This sequence encodes CASSQAARERGSYNEQFF.

The V gene is TRBV4-1, the J gene TRBJ2-3; the match to TRBD2 covers 8 bases. CDR3 length: 16 amino acids. V shed 1 base, J shed 0 bases, and the junction held 3 bases outside the gene matches. Germline V gives CDR1 MGHRA, CDR2 YSYEKL. CDR3 amino acids: CASSQAGTRSTDTQYF. CDR3 DNA: TGCGCCAGCAGCCAAGCAGGGACTAGAAGCACAGATACGCAGTATTTT.

As regards this clone: The same CDR3 is also encoded by other DNA sequences in this sample. V is TRBV28 and J is TRBJ1-5; no firm D call. Germline V CDR1 and CDR2: MDHEN, SYDVKM. Trimming left V 1 base short and J 7 bases short, with 5 bases between. The CDR3 is made up of 12 amino acids. CDR3 sequence: CASSLYGQPQHF. The CDR3 coding sequence is TGTGCCAGCAGTTTATACGGCCAGCCCCAGCATTTT.

This clone was observed once. This chain links TRBV27 with TRBJ1-5, with a possible D match to TRBD1 (6 bases). Looked up from germline, CDR1 is MNHEY and CDR2 is SMNVEV (reference sequence). The V end lost 5 bases, the J end lost 10 bases, and 21 bases lay between the germline ends. This CDR3 is 15 amino acids long. The CDR3 DNA is TGTGCCAGCAGTCCCACGAGGGGGGACCTGATACCCCAGCATTTT. Residues: CASSPTRGDLIPQHF.

V usage is TRBV5-1 and J usage is TRBJ2-6; D ambiguous. Trimming removed 0 bases at V and 8 bases at J, with 9 bases between. Germline lookup yields CDR1 SGHRS and CDR2 YFSETQ. The CDR3 length is 14 residues. This CDR3 reads CASSLAWATNVLTF. CDR3 nucleotide sequence: TGCGCCAGCAGCTTGGCCTGGGCAACCAACGTCCTGACTTTC.

This clone was detected once. The chain carries TRBV6-5 and TRBJ2-1; D uncertain. This CDR3 spans 12 amino acids. From germline, CDR1 is MNHEY and CDR2 SVGAGI. The germline V and J ends were trimmed by 6 bases and 6 bases, with 9 bases remaining between them. CDR3 region: CASSQKVNEQFF. The DNA of the CDR3 is TGTGCCAGCAGCCAAAAGGTCAATGAGCAGTTCTTC.